A selection of T cell receptor beta chains follows, all from one sample in a study of siplizumab effects on memory and regulatory T cells. Assay: immunoSEQ multiplex PCR; the TCRdb copy retains only in-frame clones and omits some. The sample lists roughly 100,000 clones; 92% were seen once. The sequencing input was CD4+ T cells sorted from blood. These receptors all come from a human donor in good health. CDR3s include the opening cysteine and the closing phenylalanine or tryptophan.

V: TRBV28
J: TRBJ2-2
CDR3: CASSLLSGSGSGELFF

V: TRBV7-3
J: TRBJ2-1
CDR3: CASSSSGGSYNEQFF

V: TRBV7-2
J: TRBJ1-1
CDR3: CASSPRTGKAFF

V: TRBV7-9
J: TRBJ2-3
CDR3: CASSLGSGGLAGADTQYF

V: TRBV18
J: TRBJ2-3
CDR3: CASSVLAGADTQYF

V: TRBV6-6
J: TRBJ2-3
CDR3: CASSPRTSGRGDTQYF

V: TRBV19
J: TRBJ2-7
CDR3: CASSRTDYEQYF

V: TRBV29-1
J: TRBJ1-2
CDR3: CSVEGVGGYTF

V: TRBV7-9
J: TRBJ2-3
CDR3: CASSRSVGASGASTDTQYF

V: TRBV10-3
J: TRBJ1-1
CDR3: CAISVGTDTEAFF

V: TRBV7-3
J: TRBJ2-1
CDR3: CASSPLNTNEQFF

V: TRBV5-1
J: TRBJ2-3
CDR3: CASSGDGGTDTQYF

V: TRBV2
J: TRBJ2-3
CDR3: CASSEDGGTDTQYF

V: TRBV5-1
J: TRBJ2-2
CDR3: CASSYEGRDTGELFF

V: TRBV6-1
J: TRBJ1-4
CDR3: CASSTGTGTEKLFF

V: TRBV5-1
J: TRBJ2-5
CDR3: CASSLTSGQETQYF

V: TRBV28
J: TRBJ1-4
CDR3: CASSRGGEKLFF

V: TRBV11-1
J: TRBJ2-3
CDR3: CASSRLRRTDTQYF

V: TRBV30
J: TRBJ1-2
CDR3: CAWSVRGRGQHGYTF

V: TRBV5-1
J: TRBJ2-1
CDR3: CASSLEGGSSYNEQFF

V: TRBV6-5
J: TRBJ2-7
CDR3: CASSYGLASGRYEQYF

V: TRBV27
J: TRBJ2-6
CDR3: CASRYIGGAGANVLTF

V: TRBV7-3
J: TRBJ2-2
CDR3: CASSSQAGNTGELFF

V: TRBV29-1
J: TRBJ2-7
CDR3: CSVDGPGSSNEQYF

V: TRBV19
J: TRBJ1-3
CDR3: CASKASGNTIYF

V: TRBV7-6
J: TRBJ2-2
CDR3: CASSPNTNTGELFF

V: TRBV28
J: TRBJ2-5
CDR3: CASRVVGLDYRQETQYF

V: TRBV4-1
J: TRBJ1-2
CDR3: CASSQVQRQGAKYGYTF

V: TRBV27
J: TRBJ2-1
CDR3: CASTLQTSVSYNEQFF

V: TRBV19
J: TRBJ1-5
CDR3: CASSIQRALREKAQHF

V: TRBV19
J: TRBJ2-5
CDR3: CASRSRGTGMAETQYF

V: TRBV7-8
J: TRBJ1-3
CDR3: CASSLYRVSSGLSGNTIYF

V: TRBV5-1
J: TRBJ1-5
CDR3: CASSLTTGDQPQHF

V: TRBV11-2
J: TRBJ2-1
CDR3: CASRTPGTRNTEQFF

V: TRBV14
J: TRBJ2-3
CDR3: CASSQRPSGTSFTDTQYF

V: TRBV28
J: TRBJ1-1
CDR3: CASSLWGWELREKNTEAFF

V: TRBV27
J: TRBJ2-1
CDR3: CASRAGPQTYNEQFF

V: TRBV7-9
J: TRBJ2-6
CDR3: CASSLSLGSGANVLTF

V: TRBV6-6
J: TRBJ1-6
CDR3: CASSRQAHNSPLHF

V: TRBV5-1
J: TRBJ2-2
CDR3: CASRVVLNTGELFF

V: TRBV20-1
J: TRBJ2-7
CDR3: CSASLDEQYF